The 29 T cell receptor beta chains below were found in one sample sequenced in a study of cytomegalovirus exposure and HLA in healthy donors. This PCR relied on a set of 60 Vbeta primers and 13 Jbeta primers. The assay was immunoSEQ multiplex PCR, and TCRdb's table has in-frame clones only and misses some. The table has about 200,000 clones, 70% to 90% seen once; the top ten hold 2.9%. The specimen sequenced was PBMCs. Receptors were obtained from a man aged 25 to 40 in good health and CMV-seronegative.

This clone showed up just once. The V gene is TRBV19, the J gene TRBJ1-2; TRBD1 aligns across 8 bases. The J segment lost 7 bases and the V segment lost 4 bases, leaving 8 bases of the junction unmatched. This CDR3 is 14 amino acids long. Germline assignment: CDR1 LNHDA and CDR2 SQIVND (reference sequence). This CDR3 is CASSTQGEVSGYTF. CDR3 nucleotide sequence: TGTGCCAGTAGTACACAGGGGGAGGTGTCTGGCTACACCTTC.

This chain connects TRBV9 to TRBJ2-2; TRBD2 matches at 15 bases. Looked up from germline, CDR1 is SGDLS and CDR2 is YYNGEE. The V segment lost 4 bases and the J segment 1 base; nucleotides outside the gene matches: 5. The CDR3 loop spans 18 amino acids. The CDR3: CASSRGLAGGLNTGELFF. The DNA for the CDR3 is TGTGCCAGCAGCAGGGGACTAGCGGGGGGCCTGAACACCGGGGAGCTGTTTTTT.

J is TRBJ1-5 and V is TRBV6-5; D ambiguous. This CDR3 has 13 amino acids. Trimming took off 5 bases at V and 7 bases at J, with 12 bases between the two ends. Germline loops: CDR1 MNHEY, CDR2 SVGAGI. The CDR3 bases are TGTGCCAGCAGTGAAGTATCAGGCCAGCCCCAGCATTTT. Amino acid sequence: CASSEVSGQPQHF.

The chain combines TRBV6-6 with TRBJ2-5; D unresolved. Germline-derived CDR1 and CDR2 are MNHNY and SVGAGI (reference sequence). This CDR3 region has 12 residues. Trimming pared 7 bases from V and 4 bases from J, leaving 10 bases between. CDR3 loop: CASTPGLETQYF. Here the CDR3 DNA reads TGTGCCAGCACTCCGGGTTTAGAGACCCAGTACTTC.

V is TRBV11-2 and J is TRBJ1-5; D is unresolved. CDR3 size: 16 residues. V lost 5 bases and J 1 base, leaving 15 bases between the germline ends. CDR1 SGHAT and CDR2 FQNNGV come from the germline V gene. CDR3 residues: CASSPRLGLSNQPQHF. The DNA of the CDR3 is TGTGCCAGCAGCCCCAGACTGGGTTTAAGCAATCAGCCCCAGCATTTT.

This sequence joins TRBV18 and TRBJ1-4, with a weak D call TRBD1 (5 bases). Germline V gene sequence: CDR1 KGHSH, CDR2 LQKENI. V was cut by 3 bases and J by 8 bases, with 10 bases left in between. The CDR3 consists of 13 residues. CDR3 sequence reads: CASSPGLGEKLFF. The DNA for the CDR3 is TGTGCCAGCTCACCGGGACTTGGGGAAAAACTGTTTTTT.

V usage is TRBV2 and J usage is TRBJ1-1, with 11 bases fitting TRBD1. Germline CDR1 is SNHLY and CDR2 is FYNNEI. The CDR3 is 16 amino acids. V gave up 7 bases and J gave up 1 base; unmatched junction bases: 8. CDR3 sequence: CASTGLGQGANTEAFF. In nucleotides, the CDR3 is TGTGCCAGCACCGGCTTAGGACAGGGGGCGAACACTGAAGCTTTCTTT. Full variable domain (missing parts from reference TRBV2 and TRBJ1-1): EPEVTQTPSHQVTQMGQEVILRCVPISNHLYFYWYRQILGQKVEFLVSFYNNEISEKSEIFDDQFSVERPDGSNFTLKIRSTKLEDSAMYFCASTGLGQGANTEAFFGQGTRLTVV.

The rearrangement links TRBV11-2 to TRBJ1-1; TRBD1 agrees at 12 bases. Germline CDR1 and CDR2: SGHAT and FQNNGV. The CDR3 runs 16 residues. V gave up 5 bases and J gave up 1 base; unmatched junction bases: 5. The CDR3 DNA follows: TGTGCCAGCAGCAAGGGACAGGGGGCCCCGAACACTGAAGCTTTCTTT. It yields the protein CASSKGQGAPNTEAFF. The whole variable domain, filled in from reference TRBV11-2 and TRBJ1-1, reads EAGVAQSPRYKIIEKRQSVAFWCNPISGHATLYWYQQILGQGPKLLIQFQNNGVVDDSQLPKDRFSAERLKGVDSTLKIQPAKLEDSAVYLCASSKGQGAPNTEAFFGQGTRLTVV.

The V and J genes are TRBV6-6 and TRBJ1-2; TRBD1 is a possible D gene (5 bases). Trimming pared 7 bases from V and 7 bases from J, leaving 13 bases between. The CDR3 spans 12 residues. The V gene's germline CDR1 is MNHNY and CDR2 SVGAGI (reference sequence). CDR3 region: CASNPIGAGYTF. The CDR3 DNA follows: TGTGCCAGCAATCCCATTGGGGCTGGCTACACCTTC.

The rearrangement joins TRBV18 to TRBJ1-1; no firm D call. V lost 6 bases and J 0 bases, leaving 11 bases between the germline ends. Germline V CDR1 and CDR2: KGHSH, LQKENI. The CDR3 totals 14 residues. The CDR3 DNA reads as TGTGCCAGCTCCCAATCGGGTATGAACACTGAAGCTTTCTTT. Its translation: CASSQSGMNTEAFF.

The CDR3 loop reads CASSYPWGQTYEQYF. CDR3 coding DNA: TGTGCCAGCAGTTACCCATGGGGGCAAACCTACGAGCAGTACTTC. This chain joins TRBV6-6 and TRBJ2-7; D is perhaps TRBD1 (6 bases). The CDR3 is 15 residues long. Trimming took off 2 bases at V and 2 bases at J, with 13 bases between the two ends. Germline CDR1 reads MNHNY; CDR2 reads SVGAGI (reference sequence).

This clone was found a few times. V and J are TRBV9 and TRBJ1-1; 7 positions agree with TRBD1. In germline, CDR1 is SGDLS, CDR2 YYNGEE. V lost 2 bases, J lost 0 bases, and 4 bases stayed unmatched. CDR3 length equals 15 residues. The CDR3 DNA reads as TGTGCCAGCAGCGTTACAGGGGCCGTGAACACTGAAGCTTTCTTT. Its translation is CASSVTGAVNTEAFF.

The chain carries TRBV7-6 and TRBJ1-1; D is possibly TRBD1 (5 bases). Between the trimmed V and J ends, which lost 5 bases and 1 base, there was a span of 11 bases. The CDR3 contains 14 residues. The germline gives CDR1 SGHVS, CDR2 FNYEAQ. CDR3 sequence: CASSTQGQNTEAFF. CDR3 nucleotides: TGTGCCAGCAGCACCCAAGGACAGAACACTGAAGCTTTCTTT.

V is TRBV6-1 and J is TRBJ2-4, with 8 nucleotides matching TRBD1. CDR3 length: 15 residues. CDR1 and CDR2 from the germline V gene are MNHNS and SASEGT. J was trimmed by 8 bases and V by 4 bases; bases with no gene match: 10. This CDR3 is CASSGGQALLYIQYF. CDR3 nucleotides: TGTGCCAGCAGTGGGGGACAGGCGTTGTTGTACATTCAGTACTTC.

The gene calls are TRBV5-4 and TRBJ1-1, with D hard to call. V lost 0 bases, J lost 1 base, and 7 bases lay in between. The CDR3 is made up of 14 amino acids. Per the germline V gene, CDR1 is SGHNT and CDR2 is YYREEE (reference sequence). CDR3 DNA: TGTGCCAGCAGCTTGGCAGGTTCGAACACTGAAGCTTTCTTT. Amino acid sequence: CASSLAGSNTEAFF.

The chain joins TRBV10-3 to TRBJ2-5, with D perhaps matching TRBD2 (6 bases). CDR3 size: 15 residues. Germline CDR1 ENHRY, CDR2 SYGVKD. V shed 6 bases and J shed 9 bases, with 23 bases lying between them. The DNA for the CDR3 is TGTGCCATCAGCCGGGACTTCGGAGCGGGCGGGGCCCAGTACTTC. Protein product: CAISRDFGAGGAQYF.

This chain uses TRBV6-5 with TRBJ1-6; TRBD1 matches 8 bases. Germline V gene data show CDR1 as MNHEY and CDR2 as SVGAGI. The CDR3 is made up of 15 amino acids. The junction had 4 bases not matched to a gene; V was cut back by 2 bases and J by 7 bases. This chain's CDR3 is CASSYRDRSNSPLHF. In DNA form, the CDR3 reads TGTGCCAGCAGTTACCGGGACAGGAGCAATTCACCCCTCCACTTT.

In this sample, this clone turned up a few times. This chain links TRBV19 with TRBJ1-2; TRBD1 agrees at 9 bases. The CDR3 consists of 15 residues. After removal of 8 bases from V and 3 bases from J, the junction contained 10 bases not matched to a gene. The germline V gene has CDR1 LNHDA and CDR2 SQIVND (reference sequence). CDR3: CASSRRDRVDYGYTF. The CDR3 bases are TGTGCCAGTTCGAGGCGGGACAGGGTCGACTATGGCTACACCTTC.

The V gene is TRBV28, the J gene TRBJ2-3; 10 positions agree with TRBD1. The CDR3 runs 16 residues. Unmatched junction bases numbered 4, after V lost 2 bases and J lost 2 bases. The germline gives CDR1 MDHEN, CDR2 SYDVKM. The CDR3 DNA follows: TGTGCCAGCAGTTTAACCGACAGGGGGCCCACAGATACGCAGTATTTT. Protein product: CASSLTDRGPTDTQYF.

This clone was observed a few times. This chain links TRBV7-9 with TRBJ1-2; the D is unclear. Germline CDR1 is SEHNR and CDR2 is FQNEAQ (reference sequence). CDR3 length: 14 amino acids. V dropped 0 bases and J dropped 5 bases, with 10 bases sitting between them. In DNA form, the CDR3 reads TGTGCCAGCAGCTTAGCCCCCCAAGAGTATGGCTACACCTTC. This sequence encodes CASSLAPQEYGYTF.

V and J are TRBV28 and TRBJ2-1, with 10 bases lining up with TRBD2. Germline CDR1 reads MDHEN; CDR2 reads SYDVKM. J gave up 6 bases and V 7 bases, and 12 bases lay outside the gene matches. The CDR3 is made up of 16 amino acids. The CDR3 spells CASTRGGASGGNEQFF. The CDR3 region has the DNA TGTGCCAGCACCCGGGGGGGGGCTAGCGGGGGCAATGAGCAGTTCTTC.

CDR3 bases: TGTGCCCTGAGCGGGGGGGTTACATACAATGAGCAGTTCTTC. Translation gives CALSGGVTYNEQFF. This rearrangement joins TRBV7-2 to TRBJ2-1; the match to TRBD2 covers 10 bases. CDR3 length: 14 amino acids. Germline lookup yields CDR1 SGHTA and CDR2 FQGNSA. The V and J ends lost 11 bases and 4 bases, in that order; junction bases with no gene match: 8. The full variable domain, rest sourced from reference TRBV7-2 and TRBJ2-1, is GAGVSQSPSNKVTEKGKDVELRCDPISGHTALYWYRQSLGQGLEFLIYFQGNSAPDKSGLPSDRFSAERTGGSVSTLTIQRTQQEDSAVYLCALSGGVTYNEQFFGPGTRLTVL.

The V call is TRBV5-1, the J call TRBJ1-6; TRBD1 agrees at 7 bases. Losses at the gene ends were 8 bases for V and 6 bases for J; bases not matched to a gene: 11. Germline V lookup: CDR1 SGHRS, CDR2 YFSETQ. This CDR3 region has 15 residues. Here the CDR3 reads CASSPLTGVNSPLHF. As DNA, the CDR3 is TGCGCCAGTTCGCCCCTTACAGGGGTTAATTCACCCCTCCACTTT.

This clone was seen a handful of times. The gene calls are TRBV6-6 and TRBJ1-1; D not resolved. Trimming pared 6 bases from V and 10 bases from J, leaving 18 bases between. Germline V gives CDR1 MNHNY, CDR2 SVGAGI (reference sequence). The CDR3 runs 13 residues. The chain's CDR3 is CASSPPLGVPAFF. CDR3 coding DNA: TGTGCCAGCAGCCCACCTCTCGGGGTGCCAGCTTTCTTT.

This clone was seen once. The chain recombines TRBV25-1 with TRBJ1-3, with a weak D call TRBD1 (5 bases). CDR1 MGHDK and CDR2 SYGVNS come from the germline V gene. This CDR3 has 13 amino acids. V shed 8 bases and J shed 4 bases, with 12 bases lying between them. For the CDR3, the DNA is TGTGCCAGCGGTCGCGGGGCCGGAAACACCATATATTTT. It encodes CASGRGAGNTIYF.

This chain links TRBV4-1 with TRBJ2-7, with D possibly matching TRBD1 (5 bases). The V and J ends lost 3 bases and 6 bases respectively, with 15 bases between them. Germline CDR1 MGHRA, CDR2 YSYEKL. CDR3 length: 14 amino acids. The CDR3 is CASSHVLTVSEQYF. In DNA, the CDR3 is TGCGCCAGCAGCCACGTCCTGACAGTTTCCGAGCAGTACTTC.

Here the CDR3 reads CASSSSGAEQYF. In DNA form, the CDR3 reads TGTGCCAGCAGTTCGTCAGGGGCCGAGCAGTACTTC. This chain uses TRBV6-6 with TRBJ2-7, with a weak D call TRBD1 (6 bases). The CDR3 spans 12 residues. Germline CDR1 and CDR2: MNHNY and SVGAGI (reference sequence). V was pared by 4 bases and J by 6 bases, with 10 bases between.

This chain joins TRBV4-3 and TRBJ2-7; D might be TRBD1 (6 bases). This CDR3 is built from 14 residues. Trimming took 0 bases from V and 3 from J, leaving 9 bases between them. CDR1 is LGHNA and CDR2 is YSLEER in the germline V gene. In nucleotides, the CDR3 is TGCGCCAGCAGCCAAGAGTGGGGGCGCTACGAGCAGTACTTC. Its protein product is CASSQEWGRYEQYF.

This chain joins TRBV5-4 and TRBJ2-7, with 10 bases fitting TRBD1. The CDR3 spans 16 residues. V was clipped by 4 bases and J by 0 bases; unmatched bases: 7. Germline CDR1 is SGHNT and CDR2 is YYREEE (reference sequence). This CDR3 is CASSLGDRGYSYEQYF. The CDR3, as DNA: TGTGCCAGCAGCCTCGGGGACAGGGGCTACTCCTACGAGCAGTACTTC.